The present entry profiles one TCR beta chain with its context. Its antigen is not known. PBMCs were isolated at a quantity of at least 6 million per sample. Per individual sample, total RNA of at least 5 micrograms was extracted. This sample was taken from a study of blood T cells in healthy people across ages. Then a second PCR, running about 6 to 12 cycles, was carried out with a sample-barcoded 5' primer and a J-beta primer mix. TCRdb recomputed calls from the 5' RACE reads with MiXCR, one row per CDR3 protein. The sample holds some 1.5 million distinct CDR3 sequences; roughly 27% are singletons and the top ten take roughly 8%. The V gene end was trimmed by 6 bases and the J gene end by 7 bases; junction bases not matched to a gene: 14. The CDR3 has 15 residues. Per germline, CDR1 DFQATT and CDR2 SNEGSKA (reference sequence). Notes on the study in general: Investigators viewed diversity estimates from one million T cells as underestimates, the study reported. Roughly linear declines in TCR beta diversity per million T cells occurred with age.

The sample taken for sequencing was blood. The clonotype was recovered from a woman in her 30s in good health. The rearrangement joins TRBV20-1 to TRBJ2-1, with TRBD2 matching over 8 bases. The CDR3 DNA reads TGCAGTGCCTTAGGCGGGAGCGGGAGAAGGAATGAGCAGTTCTTC. It codes for CSALGGSGRRNEQFF.